The 25 T cell receptor beta chains below were found in one sample sequenced in a study of blood T cell repertoires in COVID-19. Generated by immunoSEQ multiplex PCR, the TCRdb table keeps only in-frame clones and is missing some. The sample records some 160,000 clones, 80% to 90% being singletons. Material for sequencing was peripheral blood. Receptors originate from a woman in her seventies with COVID-19, enrolled during active disease.

The chain couples TRBV28 to TRBJ1-2; maybe TRBD1 (6 bases). Between the trimmed V and J ends, which lost 0 bases and 1 base, there was a span of 9 bases. The germline gives CDR1 MDHEN, CDR2 SYDVKM. The CDR3 spans 15 residues. DNA for the CDR3: TGTGCCAGCAGTTTATGGGCCAGGGGTAACTATGGCTACACCTTC. Translated: CASSLWARGNYGYTF.

V usage is TRBV10-3 and J usage is TRBJ2-7, with a possible D match to TRBD2 (5 bases). V was trimmed by 2 bases and J by 2 bases, leaving 10 bases between them. Germline CDR1 ENHRY, CDR2 SYGVKD. The CDR3 loop spans 14 amino acids. The CDR3 loop reads CAISEGGNAYEQYF. In nucleotides, the CDR3 is TGTGCCATCAGTGAGGGAGGTAATGCCTACGAGCAGTACTTC.

The V and J genes are TRBV5-1 and TRBJ1-2, with D maybe TRBD1 (5 bases). CDR1 is SGHRS and CDR2 is YFSETQ in the germline V gene. V was shortened by 0 bases and J by 6 bases, with 12 bases between the two germline ends. The length of the CDR3 is 14 residues. As DNA, the CDR3 is TGCGCCAGCAGCTTGGCTGGGGCGGTGGATGGCTACACCTTC. Its protein is CASSLAGAVDGYTF.

The rearrangement uses TRBV28 and TRBJ1-2; 9 bases line up with TRBD1. The CDR3 totals 14 residues. Germline V gene lookup returns CDR1 MDHEN and CDR2 SYDVKM. With 3 bases clipped from V and 6 bases from J, the junction kept 5 bases outside the gene matches. Here the CDR3 DNA reads TGTGCCAGCAGTTTTTCGGACAGGGGCAATGGCTACACCTTC. It encodes CASSFSDRGNGYTF.

The V call is TRBV20-1, the J call TRBJ1-2, with D unresolved. V shed 6 bases and J shed 1 base, with 12 bases lying between them. The CDR3 spans 13 residues. In germline, CDR1 is DFQATT, CDR2 SNEGSKA (reference sequence). In DNA form, the CDR3 reads TGCAGTGCAAGTGGCGGAGTTAACTATGGCTACACCTTC. Its translation: CSASGGVNYGYTF.

This chain uses TRBV7-2 with TRBJ1-2; the match to TRBD1 covers 7 bases. The trim removed 5 bases at V and 4 bases at J, leaving 16 bases unmatched. Germline CDR1 reads SGHTA; CDR2 reads FQGNSA. The CDR3 has 17 amino acids. CDR3 region: CASSHRRDSFNFYGYTF. The DNA for the CDR3 is TGTGCCAGCAGCCACCGTAGGGACAGCTTTAACTTCTATGGCTACACCTTC.

The chain recombines TRBV12-3 or TRBV12-4 with TRBJ2-4, with D unclear. V lost 3 bases and J 0 bases, leaving 3 bases between the germline ends. The CDR3 is 13 residues long. CDR3 residues: CASSFQAKNIQYF. CDR3 coding DNA: TGTGCCAGCAGTTTTCAAGCCAAAAACATTCAGTACTTC.

V usage is TRBV19 and J usage is TRBJ1-5; 7 positions agree with TRBD1. The CDR3 contains 14 residues. Germline assignment: CDR1 LNHDA and CDR2 SQIVND (reference sequence). Trimming at V came to 9 bases and at J to 4 bases, leaving 9 bases not matched to a gene. The chain's CDR3 is CASNGQAINQPQHF. Written as DNA, the CDR3 is TGTGCCAGCAACGGACAGGCGATTAATCAGCCCCAGCATTTT.

The chain links TRBV7-2 to TRBJ2-2; D is perhaps TRBD1 (5 bases). Germline loops: CDR1 SGHTA, CDR2 FQGNSA. The CDR3 contains 15 residues. V lost 2 bases, J lost 8 bases, and 15 bases lay in between. In nucleotides, the CDR3 is TGTGCCAGCAGCTTAAATAACTGGGGCAAGGGGGAGCTGTTTTTT. It codes for CASSLNNWGKGELFF.

This chain joins TRBV6-5 and TRBJ1-2; D is perhaps TRBD1 (5 bases). Germline V gene data show CDR1 as MNHEY and CDR2 as SVGAGI. The CDR3 runs to 13 residues. Trimming took 6 bases from V and 1 from J, leaving 9 bases between them. The CDR3 loop is CASRRTSNYGYTF. Here the CDR3 DNA reads TGTGCCAGCAGACGGACAAGTAACTATGGCTACACCTTC.

The chain combines TRBV5-4 with TRBJ1-2; 7 bases fit TRBD1. From germline, CDR1 is SGHNT and CDR2 YYREEE (reference sequence). V shed 1 base, J shed 5 bases, and the junction held 11 bases outside the gene matches. This CDR3 region has 16 residues. The CDR3 region has the DNA TGTGCCAGCAGCTTGCCCACCCCGGGACAGAAATATGGCTACACCTTC. It specifies CASSLPTPGQKYGYTF.

The genes are TRBV15 and TRBJ2-5; 11 bases align to TRBD2. With V trimmed by 1 base and J by 4 bases, 2 bases remained unmatched. The CDR3 has 15 residues. Germline loops: CDR1 LNHNV, CDR2 YYDKDF (reference sequence). The CDR3 protein is CATSRVLAGGETQYF. For the CDR3, the DNA is TGTGCCACCAGCAGAGTTCTAGCGGGGGGAGAGACCCAGTACTTC.

The CDR3 protein is CSAPQGNIQYF. The CDR3 DNA reads TGCAGTGCTCCACAGGGAAACATTCAGTACTTC. The chain carries TRBV20-1 and TRBJ2-4; D is possibly TRBD1 (6 bases). The germline V gene encodes CDR1 DFQATT and CDR2 SNEGSKA (reference sequence). V lost 5 bases to trimming and J lost 6 bases, with 8 bases between them. CDR3 length: 11 amino acids.

V gene TRBV9 combines with J gene TRBJ2-3; maybe TRBD1 (7 bases). V was shortened by 10 bases and J by 0 bases, with 12 bases between the two germline ends. This CDR3 has 13 amino acids. Germline V lookup: CDR1 SGDLS, CDR2 YYNGEE. CDR3 region: CAGGGLSTDTQYF. In nucleotides, the CDR3 is TGTGCCGGAGGGGGCCTAAGCACAGATACGCAGTATTTT.

The chain employs TRBV25-1 and TRBJ2-5, with 8 bases aligning to TRBD1. Trimming at V came to 4 bases and at J to 2 bases, leaving 6 bases not matched to a gene. CDR1 MGHDK and CDR2 SYGVNS come from the germline V gene. CDR3 length: 15 amino acids. CDR3 sequence reads: CASSGYRGEQETQYF. The CDR3, as DNA: TGTGCCAGCAGTGGTTACAGGGGGGAACAAGAGACCCAGTACTTC.

The J gene is TRBJ1-5, the V gene TRBV27, with a tentative D call TRBD1 (6 bases). CDR1 is MNHEY and CDR2 is SMNVEV in the germline V gene (reference sequence). Trimming removed 4 bases at V and 7 bases at J, with 11 bases between. This CDR3 is built from 13 residues. The CDR3 DNA reads TGTGCCAGCAGTTGGACAGCATACCAGCCCCAGCATTTT. Translation gives CASSWTAYQPQHF.

The chain links TRBV5-8 to TRBJ2-7, with D possibly TRBD2 on 5 matching bases. V was clipped by 1 base and J by 2 bases, with 10 bases between them. This CDR3 spans 14 amino acids. Germline V gives CDR1 SGHTS, CDR2 YDEGEE. CDR3 DNA sequence: TGTGCCAGCAGCTTGTTTCGGGGTCCCTACGAGCAGTACTTC. This sequence encodes CASSLFRGPYEQYF.

Comments on this clone: The sample carries other DNA sequences with the same CDR3. This chain connects TRBV29-1 to TRBJ1-1; tentative D call: TRBD1 (5 bases). Germline V gives CDR1 SQVTM, CDR2 ANQGSEA. Trimming stripped 6 bases from V and 4 bases from J, with 12 bases between. The CDR3 spans 12 residues. This CDR3 is CSVDRGGTEAFF. The CDR3 bases are TGCAGCGTCGACCGGGGGGGCACTGAAGCTTTCTTT. The variable domain in full, completed from reference TRBV29-1 and TRBJ1-1, reads SAVISQKPSRDICQRGTSLTIQCQVDSQVTMMFWYRQQPGQSLTLIATANQGSEATYESGFVIDKFPISRPNLTFSTLTVSNMSPEDSSIYLCSVDRGGTEAFFGQGTRLTVV.

The chain combines TRBV3-1 (or the pseudogene TRBV3-2) with TRBJ2-5, with 8 bases fitting TRBD1. The ends lost 1 base at V and 2 bases at J; junction bases unmatched: 6. The CDR3 contains 16 residues. CDR1 is LGHDT, CDR2 YNNKEL, per germline (reference sequence). The CDR3 DNA follows: TGTGCCAGCAGCCAAGTGGGACAGGAGATTCAAGAGACCCAGTACTTC. It encodes CASSQVGQEIQETQYF.

The chain combines TRBV7-6 with TRBJ2-1; 12 nucleotides match TRBD2. The CDR3 runs to 16 residues. V shed 5 bases and J 6 bases; nucleotides not matched to a gene: 8. Per germline, CDR1 SGHVS and CDR2 FNYEAQ. The CDR3 here is CASSPPSGGALNEQFF. CDR3 DNA sequence: TGTGCCAGCAGCCCCCCTAGCGGGGGGGCCCTCAATGAGCAGTTCTTC.

The J gene is TRBJ1-6, the V gene TRBV3-1 (or the pseudogene TRBV3-2); D possibly corresponds to TRBD1 (6 bases). Germline CDR1 reads LGHDT; CDR2 reads YNNKEL (reference sequence). Between the trimmed V and J ends, which lost 3 bases and 6 bases, there was a span of 12 bases. CDR3 size: 15 residues. The CDR3 protein is CASSHSLDSNSPLHF. DNA for the CDR3: TGTGCCAGCAGCCATAGCTTGGACAGTAATTCACCCCTCCACTTT.

This chain uses TRBV29-1 with TRBJ2-5; 9 bases agree with TRBD2. The germline V gene has CDR1 SQVTM and CDR2 ANQGSEA. The CDR3 extends over 14 amino acids. V dropped 4 bases and J dropped 3; count of bases not matched to a gene: 6. CDR3 sequence reads: CSVGFSGGKETQYF. CDR3 bases: TGCAGCGTTGGTTTCAGCGGGGGGAAAGAGACCCAGTACTTC. Filled out from reference TRBV29-1 and TRBJ2-5, the complete variable domain reads SAVISQKPSRDICQRGTSLTIQCQVDSQVTMMFWYRQQPGQSLTLIATANQGSEATYESGFVIDKFPISRPNLTFSTLTVSNMSPEDSSIYLCSVGFSGGKETQYFGPGTRLLVL.

This chain connects TRBV6-1 to TRBJ2-3; the D is unclear. CDR3 length: 13 amino acids. Germline V gene data show CDR1 as MNHNS and CDR2 as SASEGT. Trimming removed 3 bases at V and 0 bases at J, with 4 bases between. CDR3 DNA: TGTGCCAGCAGTGACCAGAGCACAGATACGCAGTATTTT. It specifies CASSDQSTDTQYF.

The chain couples TRBV5-1 to TRBJ1-2, with D perhaps matching TRBD1 (6 bases). The ends were cut back, 2 bases at V and 7 bases at J, with 15 bases in the middle. Germline V lookup: CDR1 SGHRS, CDR2 YFSETQ. The CDR3 has 14 amino acids. The CDR3 loop reads CASSFSGGESGYTF. The CDR3 bases are TGCGCCAGCAGCTTTTCGGGGGGCGAGTCTGGCTACACCTTC. The full variable domain, with the rest looked up from reference TRBV5-1 and TRBJ1-2, is KAGVTQTPRYLIKTRGQQVTLSCSPISGHRSVSWYQQTPGQGLQFLFEYFSETQRNKGNFPGRFSGRQFSNSRSEMNVSTLELGDSALYLCASSFSGGESGYTFGSGTRLTVV.

The V gene is TRBV29-1, the J gene TRBJ1-1; D unresolved. Trimming removed 3 bases at V and 3 bases at J, with 11 bases between. CDR3 size: 13 residues. CDR1 and CDR2 from the germline V gene are SQVTM and ANQGSEA. The DNA of the CDR3 is TGCAGCGTTGAGGCAGGATCGGACACTGAAGCTTTCTTT. Its protein product is CSVEAGSDTEAFF.